This T cell receptor (beta chain) was identified during a study of regulatory T cells in long-lasting Graves disease. Study conclusions and caveats: Patients with persistent disease showed a bias toward TRBV28, TRBJ1-2 and TRBJ2-5.

V lost 4 bases and J lost 3, with 5 bases in between. CDR1 is LGHDT and CDR2 is YNNKEL in the germline V gene (reference sequence). The CDR3 consists of 12 residues. With respect to this clonotype: Antigen unknown.

Arm-PCR of CDR3 regions and iRepertoire HTBI primers were used to build TCR beta libraries. One entry per CDR3 protein, called by TCRdb with MiXCR from the multiplex PCR reads. Found here are fewer than 400,000 distinct CDR3 sequences, less than 25% of them singletons; the top ten hold less than 25%. Time point described: persistent/refractory GD, antithyroid drugs over 5 years with positive TRAb. There was RNA extracted from PBMCs, and the TCR library was made from it. This chain joins TRBV3-1 and TRBJ2-3; unclear D gene. Sample: peripheral blood mononuclear cells (PBMCs), taken when the disease was refractory, from a patient treated with antithyroid drugs. The source is a female donor with Graves disease. Here the CDR3 reads CASSRRTDTQYF. The CDR3 DNA sequence: TGTGCCAGCAGCCGCCGGACAGATACGCAGTATTTT.